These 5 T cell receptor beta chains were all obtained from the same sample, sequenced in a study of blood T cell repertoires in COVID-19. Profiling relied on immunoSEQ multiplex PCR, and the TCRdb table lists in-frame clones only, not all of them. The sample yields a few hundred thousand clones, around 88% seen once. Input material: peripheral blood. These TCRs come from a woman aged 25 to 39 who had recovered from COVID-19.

CDR3 sequence: CASNNRGLGEKLFF. The CDR3 bases are TGTGCCAGCAACAACAGGGGGCTAGGGGAAAAACTGTTTTTT. The genes are TRBV11-2 and TRBJ1-4; TRBD1 aligns across 9 bases. Germline values: CDR1 SGHAT, CDR2 FQNNGV. The CDR3 is 14 residues long. V lost 7 bases, J lost 8 bases, and 8 bases stayed unmatched.

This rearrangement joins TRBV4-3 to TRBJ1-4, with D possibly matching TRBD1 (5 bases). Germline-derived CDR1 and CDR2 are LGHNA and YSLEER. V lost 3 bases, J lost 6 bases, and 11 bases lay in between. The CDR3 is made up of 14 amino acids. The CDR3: CASSQRQFHEKLFF. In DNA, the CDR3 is TGCGCCAGCAGCCAGAGACAGTTTCATGAAAAACTGTTTTTT.

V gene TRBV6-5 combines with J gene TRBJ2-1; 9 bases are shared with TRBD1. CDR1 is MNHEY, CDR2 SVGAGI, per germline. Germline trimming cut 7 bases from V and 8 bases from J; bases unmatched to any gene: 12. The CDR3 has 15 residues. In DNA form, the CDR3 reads TGTGCCAGCATATTCCGGGACAGGGTAAATTATGAGCAGTTCTTC. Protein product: CASIFRDRVNYEQFF.

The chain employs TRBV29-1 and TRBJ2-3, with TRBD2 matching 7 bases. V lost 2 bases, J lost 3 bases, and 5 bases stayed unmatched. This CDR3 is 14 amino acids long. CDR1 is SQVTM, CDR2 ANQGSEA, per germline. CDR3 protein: CSVEKGTTTDTQYF. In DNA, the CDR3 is TGCAGCGTTGAAAAGGGGACTACAACAGATACGCAGTATTTT.

The CDR3 DNA follows: TGTGCCAGCAGCCCTGGGGCAGCGATTGGGCAGACTGAAGCTTTCTTT. Protein sequence: CASSPGAAIGQTEAFF. The rearrangement joins TRBV28 to TRBJ1-1; D is perhaps TRBD1 (5 bases). CDR1 MDHEN and CDR2 SYDVKM come from the germline V gene. This CDR3 comprises 16 residues. Trimming stripped 6 bases from V and 5 bases from J, with 22 bases between.